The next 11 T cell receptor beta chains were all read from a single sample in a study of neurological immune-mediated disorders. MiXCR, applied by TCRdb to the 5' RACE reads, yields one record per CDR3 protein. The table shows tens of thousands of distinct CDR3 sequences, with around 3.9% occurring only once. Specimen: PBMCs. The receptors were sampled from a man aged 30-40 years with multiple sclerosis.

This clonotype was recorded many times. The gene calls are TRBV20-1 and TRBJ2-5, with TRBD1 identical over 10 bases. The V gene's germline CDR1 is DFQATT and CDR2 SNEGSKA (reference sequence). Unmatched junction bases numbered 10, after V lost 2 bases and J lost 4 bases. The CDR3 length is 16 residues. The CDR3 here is CSARPPGQGMGETQYF. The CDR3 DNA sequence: TGCAGTGCTAGACCGCCGGGACAGGGGATGGGAGAGACCCAGTACTTC.

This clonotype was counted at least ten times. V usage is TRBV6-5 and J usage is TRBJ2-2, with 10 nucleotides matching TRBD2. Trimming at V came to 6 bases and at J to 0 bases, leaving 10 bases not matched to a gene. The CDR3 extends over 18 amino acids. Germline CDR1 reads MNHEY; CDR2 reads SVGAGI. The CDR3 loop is CASSPLLAGPPNTGELFF. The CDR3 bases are TGTGCCAGCAGCCCTTTACTAGCGGGGCCTCCGAACACCGGGGAGCTGTTTTTT.

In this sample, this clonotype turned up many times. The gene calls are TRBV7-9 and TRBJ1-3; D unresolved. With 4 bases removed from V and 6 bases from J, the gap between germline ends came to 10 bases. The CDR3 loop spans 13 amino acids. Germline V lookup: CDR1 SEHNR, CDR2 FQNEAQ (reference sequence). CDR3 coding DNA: TGTGCCAGCAGCTCACCAGGCAAAAACACCATATATTTT. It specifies CASSSPGKNTIYF.

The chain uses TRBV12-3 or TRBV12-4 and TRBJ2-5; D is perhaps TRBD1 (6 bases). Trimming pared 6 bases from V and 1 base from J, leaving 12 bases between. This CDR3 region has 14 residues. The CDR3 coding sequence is TGTGCCAGCAGCGAGGGGGATAGCCAAGAGACCCAGTACTTC. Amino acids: CASSEGDSQETQYF.

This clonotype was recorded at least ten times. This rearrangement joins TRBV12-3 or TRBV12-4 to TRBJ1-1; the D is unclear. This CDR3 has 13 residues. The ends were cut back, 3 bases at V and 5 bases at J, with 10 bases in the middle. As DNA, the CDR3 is TGTGCCAGCAGTTTTTACGGGGATACTGAAGCTTTCTTT. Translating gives CASSFYGDTEAFF.

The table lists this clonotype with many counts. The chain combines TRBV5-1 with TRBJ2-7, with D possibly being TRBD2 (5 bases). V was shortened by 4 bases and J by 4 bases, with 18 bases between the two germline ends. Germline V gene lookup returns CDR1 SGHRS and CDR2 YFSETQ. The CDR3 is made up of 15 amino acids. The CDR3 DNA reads TGCGCCAGCAGCCCCGTACGGGGAAGTAGATACGAGCAGTACTTC. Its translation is CASSPVRGSRYEQYF. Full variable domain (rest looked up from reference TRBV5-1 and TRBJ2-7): KAGVTQTPRYLIKTRGQQVTLSCSPISGHRSVSWYQQTPGQGLQFLFEYFSETQRNKGNFPGRFSGRQFSNSRSEMNVSTLELGDSALYLCASSPVRGSRYEQYFGPGTRLTVT.

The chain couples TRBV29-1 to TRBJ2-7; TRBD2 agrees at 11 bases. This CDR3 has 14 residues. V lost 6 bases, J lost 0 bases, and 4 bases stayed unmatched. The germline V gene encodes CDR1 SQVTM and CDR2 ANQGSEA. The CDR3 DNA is TGCAGCGTGGTAACTAGCGGGGGCTCCTACGAGCAGTACTTC. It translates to CSVVTSGGSYEQYF.

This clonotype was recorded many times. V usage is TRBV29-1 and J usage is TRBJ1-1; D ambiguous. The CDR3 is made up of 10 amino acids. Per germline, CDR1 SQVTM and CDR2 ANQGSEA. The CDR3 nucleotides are TGCGGAGTGCAGAACACTGAAGCTTTCTTT. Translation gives CGVQNTEAFF.

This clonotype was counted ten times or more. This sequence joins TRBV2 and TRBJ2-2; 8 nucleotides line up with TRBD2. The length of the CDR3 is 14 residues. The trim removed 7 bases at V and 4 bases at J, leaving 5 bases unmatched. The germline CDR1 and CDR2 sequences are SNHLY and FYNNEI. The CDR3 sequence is CASIGLARTGELFF. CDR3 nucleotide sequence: TGTGCCAGCATAGGACTAGCTCGCACCGGGGAGCTGTTTTTT.

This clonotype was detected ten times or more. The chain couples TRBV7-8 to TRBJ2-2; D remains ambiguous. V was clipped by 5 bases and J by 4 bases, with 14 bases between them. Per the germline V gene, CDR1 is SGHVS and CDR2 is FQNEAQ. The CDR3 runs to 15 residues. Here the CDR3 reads CASSQSASGTGELFF. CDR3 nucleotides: TGTGCCAGCAGCCAGTCGGCCTCGGGCACCGGGGAGCTGTTTTTT.

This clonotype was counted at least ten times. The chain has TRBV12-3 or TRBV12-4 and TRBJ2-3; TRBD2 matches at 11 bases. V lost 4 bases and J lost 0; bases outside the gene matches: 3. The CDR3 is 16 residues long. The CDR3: CASSSSGGTSTDTQYF. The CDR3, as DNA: TGTGCCAGCAGTTCTAGCGGGGGGACTAGCACAGATACGCAGTATTTT.